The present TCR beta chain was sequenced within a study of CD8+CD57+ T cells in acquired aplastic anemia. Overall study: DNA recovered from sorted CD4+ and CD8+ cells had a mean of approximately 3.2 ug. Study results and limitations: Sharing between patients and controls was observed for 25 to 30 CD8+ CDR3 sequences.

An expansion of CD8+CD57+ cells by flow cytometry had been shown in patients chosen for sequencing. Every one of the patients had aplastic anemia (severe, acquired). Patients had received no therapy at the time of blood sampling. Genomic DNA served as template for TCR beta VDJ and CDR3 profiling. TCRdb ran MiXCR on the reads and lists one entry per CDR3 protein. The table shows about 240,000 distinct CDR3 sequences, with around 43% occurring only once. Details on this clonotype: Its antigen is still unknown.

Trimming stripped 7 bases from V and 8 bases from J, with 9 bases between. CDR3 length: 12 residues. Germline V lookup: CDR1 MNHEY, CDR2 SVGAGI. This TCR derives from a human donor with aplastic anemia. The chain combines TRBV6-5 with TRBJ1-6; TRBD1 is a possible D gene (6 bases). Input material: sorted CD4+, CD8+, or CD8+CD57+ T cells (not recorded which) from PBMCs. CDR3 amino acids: CASKEGDSPLHF. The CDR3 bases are TGTGCCAGCAAAGAGGGGGATTCACCCCTCCACTTT.